These T cell receptor beta chains were read from a single sample in a study of blood T cell repertoires in COVID-19. Measured with immunoSEQ multiplex PCR; TCRdb has only the in-frame clones, and not every one. The sample shows about 75,000 clones, 75% to 85% of them seen only once. Source material: peripheral blood. The origin of the receptors is a woman older than 75 with active or convalescent COVID-19. CDR3s include the opening cysteine and the closing phenylalanine or tryptophan. D genes are given only for firm matches. Clone size is given for some rows only: seen once, a few or many times, or a class if the clone is expanded.

clone_size	v_call	d_call	j_call	cdr3_aa	cdr3_nt
few	TRBV18	TRBD2	TRBJ2-2	CASSLIAGGPTGELFF	TGTGCCAGCTCACTTATAGCGGGAGGTCCGACCGGGGAGCTGTTTTTT
.	TRBV28	.	TRBJ1-1	CASSLVTVTEAFF	TGTGCCAGCAGTTTAGTCACTGTCACTGAAGCTTTCTTT
.	TRBV15	.	TRBJ2-7	CATSREMGGEVREQYF	TGTGCCACCAGCAGGGAGATGGGGGGAGAGGTGCGGGAGCAGTACTTC
.	TRBV20-1	.	TRBJ1-1	CSASKQIMNTEAFF	TGCAGTGCTAGTAAACAGATAATGAACACTGAAGCTTTCTTT
.	TRBV19	.	TRBJ1-1	CASRGPAFGTEAFF	TGTGCCAGTAGGGGGCCAGCCTTCGGCACTGAAGCTTTCTTT
.	TRBV7-2	TRBD1	TRBJ1-1	CASSLEGTGGLEAFF	TGTGCCAGCAGCTTAGAGGGGACAGGGGGTTTGGAAGCTTTCTTT
.	TRBV4-3	TRBD1	TRBJ1-2	CASSQQNTGTGEGYTF	TGCGCCAGCAGCCAACAGAACACCGGGACAGGGGAAGGCTACACCTTC
.	TRBV3-1/TRBV3-2	.	TRBJ2-5	CASSQEYQETQYF	TGTGCCAGCAGCCAAGAATATCAGGAGACCCAGTACTTC
few	TRBV7-2	TRBD1	TRBJ2-7	CASSPRDRGPHEQYF	TGTGCCAGCAGCCCCCGGGACAGGGGGCCGCACGAGCAGTACTTC
once	TRBV27	TRBD2	TRBJ2-7	CASSVLGGVGEQYF	TGTGCCAGCAGTGTTCTGGGAGGGGTGGGGGAGCAGTACTTC
.	TRBV7-9	TRBD1	TRBJ1-2	CASSHQGQGGGGYTF	TGTGCCAGCAGCCACCAGGGACAGGGGGGTGGCGGCTACACCTTC
.	TRBV2	TRBD2	TRBJ2-7	CASKTSGGLFFNEQYF	TGTGCCAGCAAGACTAGCGGGGGCCTGTTTTTTAACGAGCAGTACTTC
.	TRBV28	TRBD1	TRBJ1-3	CASSTSGTGAGNTIYF	TGTGCCAGCAGTACATCAGGGACAGGGGCTGGAAACACCATATATTTT
.	TRBV11-2	TRBD2	TRBJ2-7	CASSIGVAGDYEQYF	TGTGCCAGCAGCATCGGGGTAGCGGGAGACTACGAGCAGTACTTC
.	TRBV19	.	TRBJ2-1	CASSPSDGGRTYNEQFF	TGTGCCAGTAGCCCCTCGGATGGGGGCCGGACCTACAATGAGCAGTTCTTC
.	TRBV4-2	.	TRBJ2-1	CASSQDNQYNEQFF	TGTGCCAGCAGCCAAGATAACCAGTACAATGAGCAGTTCTTC
.	TRBV19	.	TRBJ1-2	CASSIDRQAGGYTF	TGTGCCAGTAGTATAGATCGGCAGGCGGGAGGCTACACCTTC
.	TRBV29-1	TRBD1	TRBJ2-5	CSAGDRQETQYF	TGCAGCGCCGGGGACAGACAAGAGACCCAGTACTTC
.	TRBV9	TRBD1	TRBJ1-4	CASSSGGGQGREKLFF	TGTGCCAGCTCTTCAGGGGGAGGACAGGGGAGAGAAAAACTGTTTTTT
.	TRBV19	.	TRBJ1-2	CASSTVGQDNYGYTF	TGTGCCAGTAGTACGGTGGGGCAGGATAACTATGGCTACACCTTC
.	TRBV2	.	TRBJ1-5	CASSRDTSNQPQHF	TGTGCCAGCAGCCGGGACACTAGCAATCAGCCCCAGCATTTT
.	TRBV6-5	.	TRBJ1-1	CASRAKEGTEAFF	TGTGCCAGCAGAGCCAAAGAGGGCACTGAAGCTTTCTTT
.	TRBV28	.	TRBJ2-2	CASSTGLKTGELFF	TGTGCCAGCAGTACGGGACTGAAGACCGGGGAGCTGTTTTTT
.	TRBV29-1	TRBD1	TRBJ1-2	CSVEDRGQGGGYGYTF	TGCAGCGTTGAAGATCGGGGGCAGGGGGGTGGCTATGGCTACACCTTC
.	TRBV12-3/TRBV12-4	.	TRBJ2-1	CATAQENEQFF	TGTGCCACCGCACAGGAGAATGAGCAGTTCTTC
.	TRBV27	TRBD1	TRBJ2-3	CASSLGTGGIYTQYF	TGTGCCAGCAGTCTTGGGACAGGGGGCATTTATACGCAGTATTTT